These 15 T cell receptor beta chains were sequenced from one sample in a study of cytomegalovirus exposure and HLA in healthy donors. Both 60 Vbeta primers and 13 Jbeta primers went into the PCR. Profiling relied on immunoSEQ multiplex PCR, and the TCRdb table lists in-frame clones only, not all of them. The data contain under 200,000 clones, about four fifths of them singletons. Specimen: PBMCs. Receptor source: a woman aged 45-60 years in good health and CMV-seronegative.

The V and J genes are TRBV27 and TRBJ2-1; 9 bases line up with TRBD2. The CDR3 runs 18 residues. The ends lost 2 bases at V and 4 bases at J; junction bases unmatched: 12. Germline values: CDR1 MNHEY, CDR2 SMNVEV (reference sequence). The DNA of the CDR3 is TGTGCCAGCAGTTTACGCTTGCGGGAGGGGTTCTGGTACAATGAGCAGTTCTTC. The encoded protein is CASSLRLREGFWYNEQFF.

The genes are TRBV2 and TRBJ2-7; TRBD2 matches 14 bases. There are 16 residues in the CDR3. V lost 6 bases, J lost 7 bases, and 11 bases stayed unmatched. The germline CDR1 and CDR2 sequences are SNHLY and FYNNEI. CDR3 sequence reads: CASRLIGTSGSGEQYF. The CDR3 nucleotides read TGTGCCAGCAGACTAATCGGGACTAGCGGGAGTGGGGAGCAGTACTTC.

The chain recombines TRBV5-6 with TRBJ1-2, with D possibly TRBD1 on 5 matching bases. The germline V gene encodes CDR1 SGHDT and CDR2 YYEEEE. The CDR3 is 13 residues long. Between the trimmed V and J ends, which lost 4 bases and 6 bases, there was a span of 13 bases. The CDR3 bases are TGTGCCAGCAGCCGCCGGGGGACCCATGGCTACACCTTC. This sequence encodes CASSRRGTHGYTF. Filled out from reference TRBV5-6 and TRBJ1-2, the complete variable domain reads DAGVTQSPTHLIKTRGQQVTLRCSPKSGHDTVSWYQQALGQGPQFIFQYYEEEERQRGNFPDRFSGHQFPNYSSELNVNALLLGDSALYLCASSRRGTHGYTFGSGTRLTVV.

CDR3: CASSPRAGENEQFF. CDR3 DNA: TGTGCCAGCTCACCCCGGGCGGGGGAGAATGAGCAGTTCTTC. The rearrangement joins TRBV18 to TRBJ2-1, with TRBD2 matching 7 bases. Unmatched junction bases numbered 6, after V lost 3 bases and J lost 7 bases. In germline, CDR1 is KGHSH, CDR2 LQKENI. This CDR3 has 14 amino acids.

The chain is built from TRBV6-6 and TRBJ1-3; D gene unclear. V was pared by 2 bases and J by 8 bases, with 10 bases between. The CDR3 runs to 13 residues. The germline CDR1 and CDR2 sequences are MNHNY and SVGAGI (reference sequence). The CDR3 here is CASSYRVGDTIYF. The CDR3 bases are TGTGCCAGCAGTTACAGGGTCGGGGACACCATATATTTT.

This clone was counted a single time. The V and J genes are TRBV19 and TRBJ2-2; 12 bases are a match to TRBD2. The trim removed 3 bases at V and 0 bases at J, leaving 8 bases unmatched. This CDR3 has 19 amino acids. Germline assignment: CDR1 LNHDA and CDR2 SQIVND (reference sequence). The CDR3 loop is CASSIAGLAGFANTGELFF. Here the CDR3 DNA reads TGTGCCAGTAGTATCGCGGGACTAGCGGGTTTCGCGAACACCGGGGAGCTGTTTTTT.

This clone was recorded a few times. The rearrangement uses TRBV19 and TRBJ2-2, with D unclear. The V gene's germline CDR1 is LNHDA and CDR2 SQIVND (reference sequence). Trimming took 9 bases from V and 6 from J, leaving 14 bases between them. CDR3 length: 13 amino acids. Written as DNA, the CDR3 is TGTGCCAGCCTAAATGCCATCGCCGGGGAGCTGTTTTTT. Its translation: CASLNAIAGELFF.

V is TRBV28 and J is TRBJ2-7, with TRBD2 matching 13 bases. Germline CDR1 MDHEN, CDR2 SYDVKM. The CDR3 contains 14 residues. V shed 4 bases, J shed 7 bases, and the junction held 4 bases outside the gene matches. CDR3 bases: TGTGCCAGCAGTTCGGGACTAGCGGGAAGAGAGCAGTACTTC. Its translation is CASSSGLAGREQYF.

The chain recombines TRBV30 with TRBJ1-5, with 7 bases identical to TRBD1. This CDR3 is 13 amino acids long. With 1 base clipped from V and 5 bases from J, the junction kept 2 bases outside the gene matches. CDR1 and CDR2 from the germline V gene are GTSNPN and SVGIG (reference sequence). CDR3: CAWSEGADQPQHF. The CDR3 region has the DNA TGTGCCTGGAGTGAGGGGGCAGATCAGCCCCAGCATTTT. Drawing the rest from reference TRBV30 and TRBJ1-5, the complete variable domain is SQTIHQWPATLVQPVGSPLSLECTVEGTSNPNLYWYRQAAGRGLQLLFYSVGIGQISSEVPQNLSASRPQDRQFILSSKKLLLSDSGFYLCAWSEGADQPQHFGDGTRLSIL.

The chain joins TRBV19 to TRBJ1-3, with TRBD1 as a possible D gene (5 bases). CDR3 length: 14 residues. Germline V gives CDR1 LNHDA, CDR2 SQIVND (reference sequence). V was clipped by 5 bases and J by 2 bases, with 10 bases between them. DNA of the CDR3: TGTGCCAGTAGTTCCGGGACTGCTGGAAACACCATATATTTT. Translation gives CASSSGTAGNTIYF.

The chain uses TRBV2 and TRBJ1-1; the D is unclear. Looked up from germline, CDR1 is SNHLY and CDR2 is FYNNEI. The CDR3 runs 12 residues. V lost 5 bases, J lost 1 base, and 5 bases lay in between. DNA for the CDR3: TGTGCCAGCAGTCCCCAGAACACTGAAGCTTTCTTT. Translating gives CASSPQNTEAFF.

A few counts support this clone. The rearrangement joins TRBV7-9 to TRBJ1-1; 10 bases line up with TRBD1. This CDR3 is built from 14 residues. Losses at the gene ends were 5 bases for V and 4 bases for J; bases not matched to a gene: 4. CDR1 is SEHNR, CDR2 FQNEAQ, per germline (reference sequence). CDR3 DNA: TGTGCCAGCAGCAGGGACAGGGGAGGCACTGAAGCTTTCTTT. Protein product: CASSRDRGGTEAFF.

V is TRBV5-1 and J is TRBJ1-4; 8 nucleotides agree with TRBD1. Looked up from germline, CDR1 is SGHRS and CDR2 is YFSETQ. CDR3 length equals 14 residues. Trimming removed 3 bases from V and 8 bases from J; junction bases left unmatched: 6. CDR3 in amino acids: CASSSGQGLEKLFF. In nucleotides, the CDR3 is TGCGCCAGCAGCTCCGGACAGGGACTAGAAAAACTGTTTTTT.

This chain joins TRBV6-5 and TRBJ1-3; D uncertain. From germline, CDR1 is MNHEY and CDR2 SVGAGI. The length of the CDR3 is 16 residues. The germline V and J ends were trimmed by 0 bases and 3 bases, with 12 bases remaining between them. CDR3 sequence: CASSYSYPRVGNTIYF. The CDR3 coding sequence is TGTGCCAGCAGTTACTCGTATCCGAGGGTTGGAAACACCATATATTTT.

This clone was detected only once. This sequence joins TRBV7-2 and TRBJ2-7, with a possible D match to TRBD1 (6 bases). This CDR3 contains 15 residues. Germline lookup yields CDR1 SGHTA and CDR2 FQGNSA. Trimming removed 6 bases from V and 2 bases from J, with 17 bases in between. CDR3 sequence: CASRSWGTTPYEQYF. The CDR3 DNA is TGTGCCAGCAGATCATGGGGGACAACGCCCTACGAGCAGTACTTC.